This TCR beta chain was identified in a study of blood T cell repertoires in COVID-19. Study-wide background: Acute and convalescent COVID-19 specimens originated in the United States, Italy and Spain. Sources were T cells, B-cell-depleted T cells, or PBMCs; the material itself was cDNA or gDNA.

In the authors' workflow: Amplified reference gene primers provided the basis for estimating nucleated cell counts. Assay used: immunoSEQ multiplex PCR; TCRdb lists only in-frame clones, some missing. Clone size and V and J calls were adopted from that table, with D and trimming inferred from the DNA. This sample has approximately 300,000 clones, with around nine tenths found just once. Enrolled during active infection, Seattle patients were then followed longitudinally. The V gene's germline CDR1 is SNHLY and CDR2 FYNNEI. V lost 6 bases, J lost 3 bases, and 10 bases lay in between. This CDR3 has 13 residues.

The chain carries TRBV2 and TRBJ2-3; tentative D call: TRBD2 (5 bases). This clonotype originated in a woman in her thirties with COVID-19, enrolled during active disease. Sequences were obtained from peripheral blood. As DNA, the CDR3 is TGTGCCAGCAGCGGGAAGGGAACAGATACGCAGTATTTT. Translation: CASSGKGTDTQYF.